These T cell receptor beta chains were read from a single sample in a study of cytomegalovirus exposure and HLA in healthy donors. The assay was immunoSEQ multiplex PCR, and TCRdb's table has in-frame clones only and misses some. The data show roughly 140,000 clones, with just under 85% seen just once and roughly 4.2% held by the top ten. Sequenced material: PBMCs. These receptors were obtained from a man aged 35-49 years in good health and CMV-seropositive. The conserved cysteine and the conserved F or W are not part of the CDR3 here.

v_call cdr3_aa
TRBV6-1 ASSRYEQAKLF
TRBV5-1 ATPGAPLRTSGGAAKNIQY
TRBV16 ASSPPRTGPYEQY
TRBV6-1 ASRTGNNQPQH
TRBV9 ASSVGTASTDTQY
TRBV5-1 ASSLVQRGEKLF
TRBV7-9 ASSLVSLSSTDTQY
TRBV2 ASTPVQGQEQY
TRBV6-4 ASSDPSLGTDTQY
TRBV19 ASSTPEGGHEQF
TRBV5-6 ASSSSPTLVLVGEQY
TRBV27 ASSRYNEQF
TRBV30 AWSVGRFGNQPQH
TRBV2 ASSLRGTSTNEKLF
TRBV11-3 ASSYDRAETQY
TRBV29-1 SGAGTAGTDTQY
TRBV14 ASSQAVFYNEQF
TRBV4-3 ASSQLGASSYGYT
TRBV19 ASSSWTGAENTEAF
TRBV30 AWSGRNEGEKLF
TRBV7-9 ASSFGLTSTDTQY
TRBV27 ASSFTSPREHGYT
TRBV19 ASSILQGGYGYT
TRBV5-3 ARSLGLAGSSYEQY
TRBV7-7 ASSLNTGAASYNEQF
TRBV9 ASSGPGVLSGANVLT
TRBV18 ASSPGTRGANYGYT
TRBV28 ASRYTGTGFADTQY
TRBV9 ASTRSPTNEKLF
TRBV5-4 ASSLVGGRNYGYT
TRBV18 ASSPPGTSGIDTQY
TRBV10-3 AISEGGNGYT
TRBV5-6 ASSAGRTGVSPLH
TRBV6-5 ASSLTGTYEQY
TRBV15 ATSRVLSDFNYGYT
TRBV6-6 ATQGDTWDGYT
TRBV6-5 ASSYSTGTQQETQY
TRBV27 ASSSLPPLAGGAYNEQF
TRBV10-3 AISPAGENWEEQY
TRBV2 ASNWVEQETQY
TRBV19 ASSAPGQGRYGYT
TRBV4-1 ASTPRDRETGELF
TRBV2 ASRAPGQSYEQY
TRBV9 ASSVARDGYT
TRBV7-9 ASSLQY
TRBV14 ASRQGGDGYT
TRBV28 ASSLFSGRSSYEQY
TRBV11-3 ASSIAPGGAF
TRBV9 ASRADRDRGNTGELF
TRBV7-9 ASSPGQSYEQY
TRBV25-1 ASSDRVSYNSPLH
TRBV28 ASSSPGTGGSLY
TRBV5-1 ASSLTGQGVVTEAF
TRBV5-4 ASSLAAPAKETQY
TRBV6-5 ASRPMTGSRTEAF